A single sample gave rise to the 6 T cell receptor beta chains below, sequenced in a study of T cell repertoires in cytomegalovirus infection. TCRdb recomputed calls from the reads with MiXCR, one row per CDR3 protein. The repertoire holds fewer than 1,000,000 distinct CDR3 sequences, with 31% as singletons. Their specific antigens are unknown. Material: cultured CD8+ T cells from PBMCs, obtained from culture after CMV antigen stimulation. The receptors were sampled from a human donor in good health (CMV status not recorded). Some clones in this sample may be carry-over from other donors' samples.

This clonotype was seen a few times. The chain is built from TRBV27 and TRBJ2-1; TRBD2 matches 13 bases. Germline lookup yields CDR1 MNHEY and CDR2 SMNVEV (reference sequence). The CDR3 length is 15 residues. V dropped 8 bases and J dropped 10; count of bases not matched to a gene: 11. This chain's CDR3 is CASSTSGGAFREQFF. CDR3 DNA: TGTGCCAGCTCTACTAGCGGGGGGGCCTTTCGCGAGCAGTTCTTC.

This clonotype has only a few counts. This chain links TRBV7-9 with TRBJ2-5; TRBD2 matches at 7 bases. CDR3 length: 16 amino acids. The trim removed 3 bases at V and 0 bases at J, leaving 7 bases unmatched. Germline CDR1 and CDR2: SEHNR and FQNEAQ (reference sequence). The CDR3 sequence is CASSLPPLADQETQYF. The CDR3 coding sequence is TGTGCCAGCAGCTTGCCCCCCCTAGCGGACCAAGAGACCCAGTACTTC.

In this sample, this clonotype turned up many times. This chain connects TRBV7-9 to TRBJ1-2; 7 bases align to TRBD1. V lost 4 bases, J lost 1 base, and 6 bases stayed unmatched. The CDR3 is 15 amino acids. Per the germline V gene, CDR1 is SEHNR and CDR2 is FQNEAQ (reference sequence). The CDR3 protein is CASSSGTDYNYGYTF. CDR3 bases: TGTGCCAGCAGCTCGGGGACAGATTATAACTATGGCTACACCTTC.

The V call is TRBV27, the J call TRBJ2-7; D is ambiguous. Deletions cut 3 bases from V and 3 bases from J, with 9 bases between. CDR3 length: 13 amino acids. Per the germline V gene, CDR1 is MNHEY and CDR2 is SMNVEV (reference sequence). CDR3 residues: CASSFGRIYEQYF. The CDR3 DNA follows: TGTGCCAGCAGTTTTGGCAGGATCTACGAGCAGTACTTC.

This chain joins TRBV29-1 and TRBJ1-1; 7 bases match TRBD1. Unmatched junction bases numbered 5, after V lost 6 bases and J lost 4 bases. In germline, CDR1 is SQVTM, CDR2 ANQGSEA. This CDR3 spans 12 amino acids. DNA for the CDR3: TGCAGCGTGAGGCAGGGGGGCACTGAAGCTTTCTTT. It translates to CSVRQGGTEAFF.

V usage is TRBV4-3 and J usage is TRBJ1-2; D is ambiguous. This CDR3 has 15 residues. Germline values: CDR1 LGHNA, CDR2 YSLEER. Between the trimmed V and J ends, which lost 2 bases and 0 bases, there was a span of 10 bases. The CDR3 is CASSQSNGANYGYTF. CDR3 coding DNA: TGCGCCAGCAGCCAAAGTAATGGCGCTAACTATGGCTACACCTTC.